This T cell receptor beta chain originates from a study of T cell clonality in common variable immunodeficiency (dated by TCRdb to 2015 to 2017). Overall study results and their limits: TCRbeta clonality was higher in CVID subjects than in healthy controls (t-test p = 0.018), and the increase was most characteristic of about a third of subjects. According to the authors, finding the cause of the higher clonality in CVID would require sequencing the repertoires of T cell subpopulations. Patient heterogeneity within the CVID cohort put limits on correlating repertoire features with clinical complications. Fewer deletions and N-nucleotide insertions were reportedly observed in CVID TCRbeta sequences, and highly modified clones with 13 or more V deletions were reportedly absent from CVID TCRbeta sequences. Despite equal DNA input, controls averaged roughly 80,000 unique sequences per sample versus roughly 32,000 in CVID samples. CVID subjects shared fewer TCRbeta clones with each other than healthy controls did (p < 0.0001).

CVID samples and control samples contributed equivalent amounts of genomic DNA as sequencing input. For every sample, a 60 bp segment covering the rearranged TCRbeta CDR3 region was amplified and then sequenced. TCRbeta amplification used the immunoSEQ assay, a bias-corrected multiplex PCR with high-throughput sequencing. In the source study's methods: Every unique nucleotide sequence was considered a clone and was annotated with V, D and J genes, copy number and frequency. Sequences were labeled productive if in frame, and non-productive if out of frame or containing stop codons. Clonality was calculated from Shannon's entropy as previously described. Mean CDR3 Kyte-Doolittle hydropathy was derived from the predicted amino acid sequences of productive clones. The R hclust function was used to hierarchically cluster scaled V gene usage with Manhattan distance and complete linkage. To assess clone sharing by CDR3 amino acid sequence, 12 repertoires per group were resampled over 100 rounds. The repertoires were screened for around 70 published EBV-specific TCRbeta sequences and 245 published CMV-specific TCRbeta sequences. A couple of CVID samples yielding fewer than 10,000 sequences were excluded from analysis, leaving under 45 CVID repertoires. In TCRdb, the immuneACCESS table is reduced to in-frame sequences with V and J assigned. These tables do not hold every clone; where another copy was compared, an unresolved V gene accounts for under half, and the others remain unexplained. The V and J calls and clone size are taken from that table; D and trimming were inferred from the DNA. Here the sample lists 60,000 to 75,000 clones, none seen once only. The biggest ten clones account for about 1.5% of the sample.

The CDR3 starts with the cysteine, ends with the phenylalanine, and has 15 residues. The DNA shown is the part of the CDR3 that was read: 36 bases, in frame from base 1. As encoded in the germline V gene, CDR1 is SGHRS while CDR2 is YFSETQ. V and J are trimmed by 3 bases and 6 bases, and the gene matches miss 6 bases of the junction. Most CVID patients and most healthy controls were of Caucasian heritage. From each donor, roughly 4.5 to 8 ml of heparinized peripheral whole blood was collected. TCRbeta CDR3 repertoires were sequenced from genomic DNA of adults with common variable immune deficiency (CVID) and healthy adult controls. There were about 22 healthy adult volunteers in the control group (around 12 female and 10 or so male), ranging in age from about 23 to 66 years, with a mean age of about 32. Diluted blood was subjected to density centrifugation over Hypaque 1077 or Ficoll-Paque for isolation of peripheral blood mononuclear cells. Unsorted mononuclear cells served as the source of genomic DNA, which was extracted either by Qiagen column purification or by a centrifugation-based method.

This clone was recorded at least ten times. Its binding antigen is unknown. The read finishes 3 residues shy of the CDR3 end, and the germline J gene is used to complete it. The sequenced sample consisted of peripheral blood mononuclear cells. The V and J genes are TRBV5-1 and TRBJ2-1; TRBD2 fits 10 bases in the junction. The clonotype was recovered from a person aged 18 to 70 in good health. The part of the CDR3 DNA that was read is TGCGCCAGCAGCTGGAGCGGGAGGGCCTCCAATGAG. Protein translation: CASSWSGRASNE. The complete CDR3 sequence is CASSWSGRASNEQFF.